This T cell receptor (beta chain) was captured by sequencing in a study of control samples from healthy donors and cancer patients. The repertoire was sequenced with immunoSEQ multiplex PCR; TCRdb's copy has only in-frame clones and lacks some. The sample shows approximately 120,000 clones, approximately 90% of them seen only once. Per the germline V gene, CDR1 is DFQATT and CDR2 is SNEGSKA (reference sequence). Trimming removed 0 bases from V and 5 bases from J, with 4 bases in between. The CDR3 is 11 amino acids. The TCR comes from a human donor in good health. The donor label of this sample is uncertain. The J gene is TRBJ1-1, the V gene TRBV20-1, with D unclear. The sequencing input was blood. The CDR3 protein is CSAREETEAFF. CDR3 nucleotide sequence: TGCAGTGCTAGAGAGGAAACTGAAGCTTTCTTT.